The sequence of this T cell receptor (beta chain) was determined in a study of tumor and adjacent non-tumor tissue in lung cancer. Turning to the study itself: Aged about 30 to 76 years, patients included roughly 10 men and 4 to 6 women with stage I to III disease.

Worth noting for this clonotype: A clone one base away is much larger, so this may be a read error.

This CDR3 has 12 amino acids. CDR1 SEHNR and CDR2 FQNEAQ come from the germline V gene (reference sequence). A modified ARM-PCR protocol with three rounds of nested PCR amplified TCRbeta. TCRdb processed the multiplex PCR reads anew with MiXCR; each CDR3 protein has one entry. The sample records more than 55,000 distinct CDR3 sequences, more than 75% being singletons. No cell sorting was done before RNA was extracted from the tissue. More than 3 cm separated this lung sample from the edge of the tumor. Sequenced material: distant non-tumor lung tissue. This clonotype was obtained from a man between 60 and 75 years old with non-small cell lung cancer. The V and J genes are TRBV7-9 and TRBJ2-5; no definite D call. CDR3 amino acids: CDSSLEAETQYF. The CDR3 DNA is TGTGACAGCAGCTTAGAAGCAGAGACCCAGTACTTC. The whole variable domain, remainder taken from reference TRBV7-9 and TRBJ2-5, is DTGVSQNPRHKITKRGQNVTFRCDPISEHNRLYWYRQTLGQGPEFLTYFQNEAQLEKSRLLSDRFSAERPKGSFSTLEIQRTEQGDSAMYLCDSSLEAETQYFGPGTRLLVL.